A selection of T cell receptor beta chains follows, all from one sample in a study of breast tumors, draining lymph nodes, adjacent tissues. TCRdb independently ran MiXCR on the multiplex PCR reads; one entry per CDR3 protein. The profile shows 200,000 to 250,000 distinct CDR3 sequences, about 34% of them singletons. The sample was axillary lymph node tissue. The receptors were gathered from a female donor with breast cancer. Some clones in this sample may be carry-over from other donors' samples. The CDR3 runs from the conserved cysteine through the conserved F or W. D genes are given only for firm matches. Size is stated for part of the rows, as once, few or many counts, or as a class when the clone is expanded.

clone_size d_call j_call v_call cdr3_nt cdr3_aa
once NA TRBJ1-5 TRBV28 TGTGCCAGCAGCGAGGGATCTCAGCCCCAGCATTTT CASSEGSQPQHF
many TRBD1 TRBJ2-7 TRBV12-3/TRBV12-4 TGTGCCAGCAGTCAGACAGGGGTAGGGCAGTACTTC CASSQTGVGQYF
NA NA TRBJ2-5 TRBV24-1 TGTGCCACCAGTGACAGACAGGCGGAGGAGACCCAGTACTTC CATSDRQAEETQYF
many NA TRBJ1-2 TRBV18 TGTGCCAGCTCACCAGCCAGCAACTATGGCTACACCTTC CASSPASNYGYTF
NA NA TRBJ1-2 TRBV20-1 TGCAGTGCCAGCACCCTTGACTCCTCGAACTATGGCTACACCTTC CSASTLDSSNYGYTF
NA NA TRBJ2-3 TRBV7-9 TGTGCCAGCAGCCAGGGCGGGTTGACTAGCACAGATACGCAGTATTTT CASSQGGLTSTDTQYF
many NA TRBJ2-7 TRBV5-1 TGCGCCAGCAGCTTGGGGGACCCCAAGCAGTACTTC CASSLGDPKQYF
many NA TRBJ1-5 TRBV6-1 TGTGCCAGCAGTGGACACCTTAGCAATCAGCCCCAGCATTTT CASSGHLSNQPQHF
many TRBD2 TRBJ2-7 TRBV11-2 TGTGCCAGCAGCTTCGGTGCCGGGACTATCAGTTACGAGCAGTACTTC CASSFGAGTISYEQYF
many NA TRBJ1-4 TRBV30 TGTGCCTGGAGTGTAGGAGAAAAACTGTTTTTT CAWSVGEKLFF
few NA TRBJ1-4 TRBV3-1 TGTGCCAGCAGCCAAGATCGTGGGGGCTTAGAAAAACTGTTTTTT CASSQDRGGLEKLFF
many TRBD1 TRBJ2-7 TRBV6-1 TGTGCCAGCAGTCAAAGACAGGGGATCTACGAGCAGTACTTC CASSQRQGIYEQYF
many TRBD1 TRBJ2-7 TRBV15 TGTGCCACCAGCAGCGGGACAGGATCCCCCTACGAGCAGTACTTC CATSSGTGSPYEQYF
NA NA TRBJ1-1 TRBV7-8 TGTGCCAGCAGCCACTCGAACACTGAAGCTTTCTTT CASSHSNTEAFF
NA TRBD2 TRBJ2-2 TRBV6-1 TGTGCCAGCAGAGTTATAGGACTAGCGGTAAACACCGGGGAGCTGTTTTTT CASRVIGLAVNTGELFF
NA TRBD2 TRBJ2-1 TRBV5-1 TGCGCCAGCAGCTTGCAGGGAGGGGCAAAACTGCAGTTCTTC CASSLQGGAKLQFF
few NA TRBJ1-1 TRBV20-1 TGCAGTGCTCCTAAGTGGAACACTGAAGCTTTCTTT CSAPKWNTEAFF
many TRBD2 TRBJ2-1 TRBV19 TGTGCCAGTAGTAGGGCGACGGGACTAGCGGGGGGCCCAACGGAGTTCTTC CASSRATGLAGGPTEFF
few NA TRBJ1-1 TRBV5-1 TGCGCCAGCAGCTTAAACCCCGCCACTGAAGCTTTCTTT CASSLNPATEAFF
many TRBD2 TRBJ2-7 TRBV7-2 TGTGCCAGCAGCTTAGGACCAGGGCGCAGTGGAACCAGGACTAGCGGGTTCAACGAGCAGTACTTC CASSLGPGRSGTRTSGFNEQYF
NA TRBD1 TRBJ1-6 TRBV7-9 TGTGCCAGCAGCTTAGGGGGGACAGGCGAATCACCCCTCCACTTT CASSLGGTGESPLHF
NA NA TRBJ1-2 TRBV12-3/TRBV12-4 TGTGCCAGCAGTTTCCGGGGATACGGCTACACCTTC CASSFRGYGYTF
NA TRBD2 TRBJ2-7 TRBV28 TGTGCCAGCAGGGGAGGACTAGCGGGCGGCTCCTACGAGCGGTACTTC CASRGGLAGGSYERYF
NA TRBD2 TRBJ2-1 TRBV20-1 TGCAGTGCTAGGGAGATGGGACTAGCGGGAACTTATGAGCAGTTCTTC CSAREMGLAGTYEQFF
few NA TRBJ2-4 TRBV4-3 TGCGCCAGCAGCCAAGATAATAAGGGGCGAAGCGCAGCCAAAAACATTCAGTACTTC CASSQDNKGRSAAKNIQYF
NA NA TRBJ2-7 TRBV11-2 TGTGCCAGCAGCCGCGGACGGACTTCCTCCTACGAGCAGTACTTC CASSRGRTSSYEQYF
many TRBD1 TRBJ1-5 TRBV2 TGTGCCAGCTCGCAGACAGGGGTTCAGCCCCAGCATTTT CASSQTGVQPQHF
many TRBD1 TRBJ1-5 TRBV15 TGTGCCACCAGCAGAAACCCGACAGGGGCCGGTCAGCCCCAGCATTTT CATSRNPTGAGQPQHF
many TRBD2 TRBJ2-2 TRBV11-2 TGTGCCATCCAGCGGGAGTATTCCGGGGAGCTGTTTTTT CAIQREYSGELFF